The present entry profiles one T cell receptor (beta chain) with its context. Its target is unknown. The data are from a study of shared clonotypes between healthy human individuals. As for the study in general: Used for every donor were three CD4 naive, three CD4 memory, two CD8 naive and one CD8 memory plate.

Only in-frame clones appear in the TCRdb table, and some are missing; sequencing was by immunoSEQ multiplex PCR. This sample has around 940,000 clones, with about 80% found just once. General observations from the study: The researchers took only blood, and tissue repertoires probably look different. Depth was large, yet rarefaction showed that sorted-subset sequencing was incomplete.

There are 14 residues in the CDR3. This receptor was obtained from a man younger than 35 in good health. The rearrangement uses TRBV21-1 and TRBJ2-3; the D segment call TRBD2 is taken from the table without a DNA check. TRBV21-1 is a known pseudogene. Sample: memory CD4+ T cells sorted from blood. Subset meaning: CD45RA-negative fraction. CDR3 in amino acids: CASSAQRKGGTQYF. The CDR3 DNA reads TGTGCCAGCAGCGCCCAGAGAAAGGGAGGCACGCAGTATTTT.